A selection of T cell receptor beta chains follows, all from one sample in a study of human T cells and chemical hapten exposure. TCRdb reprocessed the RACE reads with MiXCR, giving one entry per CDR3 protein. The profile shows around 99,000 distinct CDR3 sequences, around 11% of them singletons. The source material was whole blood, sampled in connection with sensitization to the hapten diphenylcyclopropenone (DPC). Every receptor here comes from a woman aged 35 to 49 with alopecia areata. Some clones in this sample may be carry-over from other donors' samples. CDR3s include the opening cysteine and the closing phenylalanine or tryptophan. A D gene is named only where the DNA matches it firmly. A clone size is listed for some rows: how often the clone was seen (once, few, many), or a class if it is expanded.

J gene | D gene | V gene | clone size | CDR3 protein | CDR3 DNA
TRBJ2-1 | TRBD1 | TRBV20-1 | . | CSTGTGSNEQFF | TGCAGTACCGGGACAGGGAGCAATGAGCAGTTCTTC
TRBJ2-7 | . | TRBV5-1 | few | CASSGDARGSYEQYF | TGCGCCAGCAGCGGCGACGCCAGGGGTAGCTACGAGCAGTACTTC
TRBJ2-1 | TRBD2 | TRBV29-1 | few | CSPMGGRALGNEQFF | TGCAGCCCGATGGGCGGGAGGGCCCTAGGAAATGAGCAGTTCTTC
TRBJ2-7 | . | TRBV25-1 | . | CASSKGTHRGYHEQYF | TGTGCCAGCAGCAAAGGGACTCACAGGGGATATCACGAGCAGTACTTC
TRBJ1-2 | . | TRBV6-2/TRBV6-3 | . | CASSNRGRSFYGYTF | TGTGCCAGCAGTAACAGAGGGAGGAGTTTTTATGGCTACACCTTC
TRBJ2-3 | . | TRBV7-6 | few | CASSLRTESTDTQYF | TGTGCCAGCAGCTTACGGACAGAAAGCACAGATACGCAGTATTTT
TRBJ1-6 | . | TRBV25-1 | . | CASGWGEVNSPLHF | TGTGCCAGCGGGTGGGGTGAGGTGAATTCACCCCTCCACTTT
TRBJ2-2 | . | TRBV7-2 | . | CANLGTSNTGELFF | TGTGCCAACCTAGGGACATCGAACACCGGGGAGCTGTTTTTT
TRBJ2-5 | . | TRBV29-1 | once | CSAWSGRQETQYF | TGCAGCGCTTGGAGCGGCCGACAAGAGACCCAGTACTTC
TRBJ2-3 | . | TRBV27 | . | CASSNLGSDTQYF | TGTGCCAGCAGTAATCTGGGATCAGATACGCAGTATTTT
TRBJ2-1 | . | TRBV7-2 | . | CASSYDRINEQFF | TGTGCCAGCAGCTACGACAGGATTAATGAGCAGTTCTTC
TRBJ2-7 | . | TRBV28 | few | CASSPRRIREQYF | TGTGCCAGCAGTCCCCGACGGATCCGCGAGCAGTACTTC
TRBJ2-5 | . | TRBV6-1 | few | CASSATRKETQYF | TGTGCCAGCAGTGCCACTAGAAAAGAGACCCAGTACTTC
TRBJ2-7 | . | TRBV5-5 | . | CASSPSSVTYNFEQYF | TGTGCCAGCAGCCCCAGTAGCGTTACCTATAACTTCGAGCAGTACTTC
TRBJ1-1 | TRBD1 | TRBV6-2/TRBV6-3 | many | CASSLHSSGGTEAFF | TGTGCCAGCAGCCTCCACAGTTCAGGGGGCACTGAAGCTTTCTTT
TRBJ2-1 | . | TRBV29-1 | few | CSTRGTGSYNEQFF | TGCAGCACCCGGGGGACGGGTTCCTACAATGAGCAGTTCTTC
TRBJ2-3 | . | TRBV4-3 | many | CASSPSLRDTQYF | TGCGCCAGCAGCCCCTCCCTTCGAGATACGCAGTATTTT
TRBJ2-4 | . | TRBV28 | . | CASREAVGIQYF | TGTGCCAGCAGAGAGGCGGTAGGCATTCAGTACTTC
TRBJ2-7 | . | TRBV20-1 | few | CSALRAHEQYF | TGCAGTGCTCTCAGGGCCCACGAGCAGTACTTC
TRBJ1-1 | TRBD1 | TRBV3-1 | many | CASSRVQGANTEAFF | TGTGCCAGCAGCCGAGTACAGGGGGCGAACACTGAAGCTTTCTTT
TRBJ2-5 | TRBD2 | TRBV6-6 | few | CASSYGTSANQETQYF | TGTGCCAGCAGTTACGGTACTAGCGCCAACCAAGAGACCCAGTACTTC
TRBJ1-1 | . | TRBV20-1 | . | CSARVRLQGAMNTEAFF | TGCAGTGCTAGAGTCCGGCTGCAGGGTGCCATGAACACTGAAGCTTTCTTT
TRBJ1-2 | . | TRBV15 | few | CATSPAGLSAGYTF | TGTGCCACCAGCCCGGCCGGCCTCTCGGCTGGCTACACCTTC
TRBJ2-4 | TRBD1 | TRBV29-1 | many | CSVAKGQGGDIQYF | TGCAGCGTTGCAAAGGGACAGGGCGGTGACATTCAGTACTTC
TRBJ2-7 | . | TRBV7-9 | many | CASSLMAGKNEQYF | TGTGCCAGCAGTCTTATGGCGGGGAAGAACGAGCAGTACTTC
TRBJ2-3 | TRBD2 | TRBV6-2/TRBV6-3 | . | CASSSRWRETPSSTDTQYF | TGTGCCAGCAGTTCCCGGTGGCGGGAGACCCCCTCGAGCACAGATACGCAGTATTTT
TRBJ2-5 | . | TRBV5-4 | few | CASSSPGQQETQYF | TGTGCCAGCAGCTCGCCGGGACAACAAGAGACCCAGTACTTC
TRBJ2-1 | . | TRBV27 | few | CASSKGMAYNEQFF | TGTGCCAGCAGTAAGGGTATGGCCTACAATGAGCAGTTCTTC
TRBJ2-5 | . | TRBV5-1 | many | CASSLDGGPQETQYF | TGCGCCAGCAGCTTGGATGGGGGTCCGCAAGAGACCCAGTACTTC
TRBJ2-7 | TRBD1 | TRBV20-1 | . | CSAAGTGSYEQYF | TGCAGTGCAGCCGGGACAGGTTCCTACGAGCAGTACTTC
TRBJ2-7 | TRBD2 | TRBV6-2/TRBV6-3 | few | CASSYSPGRGYEQYF | TGTGCCAGCAGTTACTCGCCCGGGAGGGGCTACGAGCAGTACTTC
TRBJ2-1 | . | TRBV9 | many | CASSVGSVNEQFF | TGTGCCAGCAGCGTAGGGTCCGTAAATGAGCAGTTCTTC
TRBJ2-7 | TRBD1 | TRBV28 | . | CASRTGDYEQYF | TGTGCCAGCAGGACAGGGGACTACGAGCAGTACTTC
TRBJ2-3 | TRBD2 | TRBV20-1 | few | CSARVAGERGDTQYF | TGCAGTGCTAGAGTAGCGGGAGAGCGAGGAGATACGCAGTATTTT
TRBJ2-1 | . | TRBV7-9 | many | CASSLEAGNEQFF | TGTGCCAGCAGCTTGGAGGCGGGCAATGAGCAGTTCTTC
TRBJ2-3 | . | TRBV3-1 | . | CASSQEGGDTKYF | TGTGCCAGCAGCCAAGAGGGGGGAGATACGAAGTATTTT
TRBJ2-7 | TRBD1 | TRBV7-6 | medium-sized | CASSFWQGAHEQYF | TGTGCCAGCAGCTTTTGGCAGGGGGCCCACGAGCAGTACTTC
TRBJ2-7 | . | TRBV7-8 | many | CASSHSRTNEQYF | TGTGCCAGCAGCCATTCTCGGACTAACGAGCAGTACTTC